These 2 T cell receptor beta chains were all obtained from the same sample, sequenced in a study of T cells in Graves' hyperthyroidism and ophthalmopathy. It was RNA transcripts that yielded the amplified TCR beta CDR3 regions. In the first-round RT-PCR of the TCR CDR3, the HTBI primer set was used. TCRdb re-derived calls from the multiplex PCR reads in MiXCR, one entry per CDR3 protein. Altogether about 400,000 distinct CDR3 sequences are present, approximately 14% being singletons, with the ten largest covering around 20%. The sample comprised blood. All receptors derive from a woman younger than 45 with Graves' ophthalmopathy.

Ten or more counts support this clonotype. V is TRBV28 and J is TRBJ1-2; TRBD1 matches 7 bases. After removal of 2 bases from V and 9 bases from J, the junction contained 12 bases not matched to a gene. Germline V lookup: CDR1 MDHEN, CDR2 SYDVKM. CDR3 size: 15 residues. The CDR3 is CASSLRQGGSGSYTF. The CDR3 nucleotides read TGTGCCAGCAGTTTAAGACAGGGAGGTTCGGGGAGCTACACCTTC.

V and J are TRBV2 and TRBJ2-3; a weak D match, TRBD2 (5 bases). From germline, CDR1 is SNHLY and CDR2 FYNNEI. This CDR3 spans 15 amino acids. V lost 5 bases to trimming and J lost 4 bases, with 16 bases between them. This chain's CDR3 is CASSWTTTSSDTQYF. CDR3 nucleotides: TGTGCCAGCAGTTGGACGACTACTTCCTCAGATACGCAGTATTTT.